This T cell receptor (beta chain) was recorded in a study of T cells in Graves' hyperthyroidism and ophthalmopathy. Study in general: Peripheral blood draws took place at initial diagnosis, ahead of any treatment. Findings of the study overall: Most thyroid clonotypes expanded above 0.001 were also detected in blood. Stable hyperthyroidism was separated from ophthalmopathy by a model based on 13 V-J features.

RNA transcripts gave rise to amplified TCR beta CDR3 regions. Carried out on the TCR CDR3, a first-round RT-PCR used the HTBI primer set. One entry per CDR3 protein, called by TCRdb with MiXCR from the multiplex PCR reads. Of 400,000 to 600,000 distinct CDR3 sequences listed, around 20% are singletons. This CDR3 contains 14 residues. Trimming took off 4 bases at V and 3 bases at J, with 11 bases between the two ends. Germline CDR1 reads KGHDR; CDR2 reads SFDVKD. About this clonotype: The antigen remains undetermined.

Fresh peripheral blood, about 9.9 ml, yielded the PBMCs. J is TRBJ1-2 and V is TRBV24-1; D ambiguous. What was sequenced was blood. The sequence derives from a man between 18 and 35 years old with Graves' hyperthyroidism. Here the CDR3 reads CATSDPDRDYGYTF. CDR3 sequence (DNA): TGTGCCACCAGTGACCCTGACCGGGACTATGGCTACACCTTC.